The 7 T cell receptor beta chains reported below all come from one sample, sequenced in a study of T cells after yellow fever vaccination. TCRdb re-called the 5' RACE reads through MiXCR, storing one row per CDR3 protein. The sample holds 450,000 to 650,000 distinct CDR3 sequences; about 14% are singletons and the top ten take more than 12%. Material: PBMCs, obtained on the day of the yellow fever booster vaccination. These receptors were taken from a man aged 25 to 40 who received the YFV17D yellow fever vaccine.

The rearrangement joins TRBV9 to TRBJ2-3; D unresolved. Germline V lookup: CDR1 SGDLS, CDR2 YYNGEE. CDR3 length: 15 amino acids. V lost 3 bases and J lost 3, with 14 bases in between. This chain's CDR3 is CASSASPGGTDTQYF. CDR3 sequence (DNA): TGTGCCAGCAGCGCCTCCCCGGGTGGGACAGATACGCAGTATTTT.

There are a few counts of this clonotype. V is TRBV6-1 and J is TRBJ1-5; D remains ambiguous. Germline assignment: CDR1 MNHNS and CDR2 SASEGT. The CDR3 has 14 amino acids. Deletions cut 9 bases from V and 1 base from J, with 13 bases between. The CDR3: CASKRTGSNQPQHF. Written as DNA, the CDR3 is TGTGCCAGTAAAAGGACGGGGAGCAATCAGCCCCAGCATTTT.

The sample holds a few counts of this clonotype. This chain joins TRBV6-1 and TRBJ2-1; perhaps TRBD2 as D (5 bases). The CDR3 runs to 15 residues. In germline, CDR1 is MNHNS, CDR2 SASEGT. V was clipped by 8 bases and J by 7 bases, with 21 bases between them. CDR3 sequence: CASSGKGSSINEQFF. In nucleotides, the CDR3 is TGTGCCAGCTCCGGGAAAGGGTCCTCTATAAATGAGCAGTTCTTC.

This clonotype was counted only a few times. The chain carries TRBV6-2 or TRBV6-3 and TRBJ2-7; D uncertain. This CDR3 region has 18 residues. V was cut by 0 bases and J by 4 bases, with 22 bases left in between. Germline V gene data show CDR1 as MNHEY and CDR2 as SVGEGT. The CDR3 here is CASSYSKHGTEYWYEQYF. The CDR3 coding sequence is TGTGCCAGCAGTTACTCGAAACATGGAACAGAATACTGGTACGAGCAGTACTTC.

The chain carries TRBV20-1 and TRBJ2-4; 9 bases match TRBD1. Per germline, CDR1 DFQATT and CDR2 SNEGSKA (reference sequence). After removal of 6 bases from V and 1 base from J, the junction contained 16 bases not matched to a gene. The length of the CDR3 is 18 residues. CDR3 sequence reads: CSAAGQGGVKSAKNIQYF. The CDR3, as DNA: TGCAGTGCGGCGGGACAGGGCGGTGTAAAATCGGCCAAAAACATTCAGTACTTC.

The V call is TRBV20-1, the J call TRBJ1-4; D is ambiguous. The V end lost 0 bases, the J end lost 7 bases, and 15 bases lay between the germline ends. Germline V gene lookup returns CDR1 DFQATT and CDR2 SNEGSKA (reference sequence). This CDR3 has 15 residues. This CDR3 reads CSARDLRYPGEKLFF. The CDR3 region has the DNA TGCAGTGCTAGAGATCTTAGATACCCAGGTGAAAAACTGTTTTTT.

This rearrangement joins TRBV19 to TRBJ2-7, with 9 bases lining up with TRBD1. V lost 6 bases and J lost 3; bases outside the gene matches: 18. CDR1 and CDR2 from the germline V gene are LNHDA and SQIVND (reference sequence). This CDR3 spans 18 amino acids. CDR3 protein: CASSLKTGGASTFYEQYF. The CDR3 DNA is TGTGCCAGTAGCCTAAAAACAGGGGGCGCATCCACTTTCTACGAGCAGTACTTC.